This is a list of T cell receptor beta chains from one sample in a study of regulatory T cells in long-lasting Graves disease. MiXCR was run by TCRdb on the multiplex PCR reads, yielding one entry per CDR3 protein. Of under 450,000 distinct CDR3 sequences in the sample, roughly 24% were seen once. The source was peripheral blood mononuclear cells (PBMCs), collected when the disease was refractory, from a patient treated with antithyroid drugs. Every receptor here comes from a woman aged 40 to 50 with Graves disease. The CDR3 runs from the conserved cysteine through the conserved F or W. Each record gives: D gene, V gene, clone size, J gene, CDR3 protein, CDR3 DNA. A D gene is named only where the DNA matches it firmly. The size entry is marked missing in some rows and otherwise reads once, few, many or a size class.

d_gene: NA
v_gene: TRBV5-1
abundance: few
j_gene: TRBJ2-7
CDR3aa: CASTGPHYEQYF
CDR3nt: TGCGCCAGCACAGGGCCACACTACGAGCAGTACTTC

d_gene: NA
v_gene: TRBV28
abundance: NA
j_gene: TRBJ1-2
CDR3aa: CASNAWLGYGYTF
CDR3nt: TGTGCCAGCAATGCTTGGTTAGGCTATGGCTACACCTTC

d_gene: NA
v_gene: TRBV4-1
abundance: NA
j_gene: TRBJ2-7
CDR3aa: CASSPAASYEQYF
CDR3nt: TGCGCCAGCAGCCCCGCCGCATCCTACGAGCAGTACTTC

d_gene: NA
v_gene: TRBV6-1
abundance: many
j_gene: TRBJ1-1
CDR3aa: CASSKPGQKGTEAFF
CDR3nt: TGTGCCAGCAGTAAACCGGGACAAAAAGGGACTGAAGCTTTCTTT

d_gene: NA
v_gene: TRBV6-9
abundance: once
j_gene: TRBJ1-3
CDR3aa: CASSYGPPVAGNTIYF
CDR3nt: TGTGCCAGCAGTTACGGTCCCCCGGTGGCTGGAAACACCATATATTTT

d_gene: TRBD2
v_gene: TRBV7-2
abundance: many
j_gene: TRBJ2-7
CDR3aa: CASRRPGLAGGYEQYF
CDR3nt: TGTGCCAGCAGACGCCCAGGGCTAGCGGGAGGCTACGAGCAGTACTTC

d_gene: TRBD2
v_gene: TRBV4-1
abundance: NA
j_gene: TRBJ2-5
CDR3aa: CASSMTSGSIQRETQYF
CDR3nt: TGCGCCAGCAGCATGACTAGCGGGAGTATCCAACGGGAGACCCAGTACTTC

d_gene: NA
v_gene: TRBV6-5
abundance: many
j_gene: TRBJ2-5
CDR3aa: CASSYWEWGGEETQYF
CDR3nt: TGTGCCAGCAGTTACTGGGAATGGGGGGGCGAAGAGACCCAGTACTTC

d_gene: NA
v_gene: TRBV27
abundance: NA
j_gene: TRBJ1-6
CDR3aa: CASSTVGSPLHF
CDR3nt: TGTGCCAGCAGTACTGTAGGTTCACCCCTCCACTTT

d_gene: NA
v_gene: TRBV6-4
abundance: many
j_gene: TRBJ2-2
CDR3aa: CASKDRQNTGELFF
CDR3nt: TGTGCCAGCAAAGACAGACAGAACACCGGGGAGCTGTTTTTT

d_gene: TRBD1
v_gene: TRBV6-5
abundance: many
j_gene: TRBJ2-7
CDR3aa: CASSYLGTAFYEQYF
CDR3nt: TGTGCCAGCAGTTACTTGGGGACAGCCTTCTACGAGCAGTACTTC

d_gene: NA
v_gene: TRBV25-1
abundance: few
j_gene: TRBJ1-5
CDR3aa: CASSETGLQPQHF
CDR3nt: TGTGCCAGCAGTGAGACAGGTTTACAGCCCCAGCATTTT